Described below is a single T cell receptor (beta chain) sequence and its context. An input of about 0.45 to 1 ug of RNA was subjected to reverse transcription using random hexamers. Via MiXCR, TCRdb re-called the immunoSEQ multiplex PCR reads, giving one row per CDR3 protein. This table has about 190,000 distinct CDR3 sequences, around 95% appearing once. The source of the sample is a study of CD8 T cells in Susac syndrome. About the research overall: Sequencing included Susac syndrome patients, five or six of them with active disease and under 10 in remission.

TEMRA cells were FACS-enriched, with CD8+ and CD4+ T cells isolated negatively. Trimming took off 5 bases at V and 3 bases at J, with 5 bases between the two ends. The CDR3 runs 11 residues. Looked up from germline, CDR1 is SEHNR and CDR2 is FQNEAQ (reference sequence). The chain recombines TRBV7-9 with TRBJ2-7; D gene ambiguous. The receptor was isolated from a human donor with Susac syndrome. The sample was CD8+ T cells from PBMCs. The CDR3 reads CASSLHYEQYF. DNA of the CDR3: TGTGCCAGCAGCCTTCACTACGAGCAGTACTTC.